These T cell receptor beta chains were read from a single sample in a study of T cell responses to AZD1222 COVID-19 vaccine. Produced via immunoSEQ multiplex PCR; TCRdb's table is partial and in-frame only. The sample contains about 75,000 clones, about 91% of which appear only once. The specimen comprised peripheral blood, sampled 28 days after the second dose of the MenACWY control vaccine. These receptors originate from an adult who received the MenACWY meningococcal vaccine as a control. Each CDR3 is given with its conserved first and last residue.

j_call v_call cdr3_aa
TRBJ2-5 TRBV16 CASSQGGPHQETQYF
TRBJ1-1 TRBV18 CASSPKETNTEAFF
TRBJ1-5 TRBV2 CASSEARGLQPQHF
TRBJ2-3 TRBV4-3 CASSQDPAPDTDTQYF
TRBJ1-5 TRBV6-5 CASRRTGAHQPQHF
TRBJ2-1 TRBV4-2 CASSQEGTVYNEQFF
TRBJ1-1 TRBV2 CASRPDRAEAFF
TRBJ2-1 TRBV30 CAWSAGVGYNEQFF
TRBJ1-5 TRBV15 CATSRGPGSNQPQHF
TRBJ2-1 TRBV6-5 CASSSEGAHHNEQFF
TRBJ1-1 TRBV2 CASSERGVNTEAFF
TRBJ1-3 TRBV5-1 CASSLTSQGAGNTIYF
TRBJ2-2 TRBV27 CASSFLTGGGNTGELFF
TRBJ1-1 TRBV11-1 CASSFSGNTEAFF
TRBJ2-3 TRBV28 CASSFPTGTGEDTQYF
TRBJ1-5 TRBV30 CAWRTGDGQPQHF
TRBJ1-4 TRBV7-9 CASSLAGTGGTANEKLFF
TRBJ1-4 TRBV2 CASSDWQSNEKLFF
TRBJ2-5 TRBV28 CASTLSGATQETQYF
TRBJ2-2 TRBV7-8 CASSYGGQGTGELFF
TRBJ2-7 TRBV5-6 CASSRTVGDEQYF
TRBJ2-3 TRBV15 CATSRDRGWTSDTQYF
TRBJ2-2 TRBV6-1 CASSAGQGLGTGELFF
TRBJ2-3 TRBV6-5 CASSYRPSGGTDTQYF
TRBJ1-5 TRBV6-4 CASSEQGGQPQHF